This TCR beta chain was captured in a study of T cell responses to AZD1222 COVID-19 vaccine (dated by TCRdb to the early 2020s). The study in broad terms: AZD1222 recipients whose second dose came at about 4 weeks and those whose second dose came at about 12 weeks were combined into one group, since spike-specific TCR depth and breadth did not differ between the two schedules. Trial participants were enrolled by age into subgroups of 18-55, 56-69 and 70-plus years, and around 150, 28 and 57 TCR-sequenced participants, respectively, were included in these subgroups. A total of approximately 240 trial participants underwent TCR sequencing, of whom 207 received two doses of AZD1222 and some 25 received two doses of the MenACWY control vaccine.

The CDR3 regions of human TCRbeta chains were analyzed by immunosequencing. Under the source paper's analysis protocol: Repertoire TCRs were matched against a reference library of SARS-CoV-2-specific TCRs generated with the MIRA antigen-specificity platform. Breadth meant the fraction of unique TCRs that were SARS-CoV-2-associated, whereas depth meant the fraction of total T cells that were SARS-CoV-2-associated. Using the MIRA data, each spike-specific TCR was assigned both to the spike region to which the TCR was reactive and to a CD4 or CD8 class. Log10-transformed breadth and depth values were compared by one-way ANOVA with Sidak's multiple comparisons tests. This is the immuneACCESS table as TCRdb keeps it, with only in-frame sequences that have V and J called. A part of the clones is gone; compared with another copy, unresolved V genes explain less than half, and the rest is unexplained. V and J calls and clone size come straight from that table; D and trimming were deduced from the DNA. The sample table records 140,000 or so clones; 92% of these occur just once. The ten biggest clones cover 1.5% to 2% of the sample.

A remark on this clone: The antigen it binds to is not known. Qualities for individual bases were not recorded, and no much larger clone is one base off.

The time point tag for this specimen amounts to: baseline before first vaccination. The vaccinee samples were drawn from two UK trials, COV001 and COV002, one of which was a single-blind randomized controlled phase 2/3 trial testing AZD1222 (ChAdOx1 nCoV-19) in healthy adults. For TCRbeta chain sequencing, PBMC samples from trial participants were taken at day 0 and at day 28 after the second dose. Points the paper makes about the study in general: After two AZD1222 doses, both the breadth and the depth of spike-specific TCRs were significantly higher than at day 0 and than in MenACWY recipients. Most participants were white British and females outnumbered males, and the authors suggested that clonal diversity may have been underestimated. Because no day 14 peak-response samples were available, the repertoires could be characterized only after the peak T cell response. Reportedly, almost half of the unique spike-specific TCRs recognized epitopes lying outside the regions that are mutated in the B.1.351 and B.1.1.7 variants. The whole spike protein was spanned by vaccine-associated CD4 TCRs, and dominant responses were seen in regions 160-218 and 743-854. The 56-69-year group was small, and its depth increase did not reach significance, likely because of low power. Conclusions about previously exposed vaccinees were limited because only six AZD1222 recipients were SARS-CoV-2 seropositive at baseline.

Via the germline V gene, CDR1 is SNHLY and CDR2 FYNNEI. The CDR3 starts with the cysteine, ends with the phenylalanine, and has 14 residues. CDR3 DNA only is kept here, 42 bases in frame from base 1. After removal of 4 bases from V and 6 bases from J, the junction retains 6 bases not matched to a gene. The sample consisted of peripheral blood, taken on day 0 of AZD1222 vaccination. This receptor was obtained from an adult in good health. The chain employs TRBV2 and TRBJ1-1; 9 central bases correspond to TRBD1. The nucleotide sequence is TGTGCCAGCAGTGCACAGGGGGCGGTCGCTGAAGCTTTCTTT. The resulting protein is CASSAQGAVAEAFF.